The 29 T cell receptor beta chains below all came from one sample that was sequenced in a study of T cells in women clearing cervical HPV infection. Some clones are missing from TCRdb's copy, which holds only in-frame ones; the method was immunoSEQ multiplex PCR. Its table lists about 24,000 clones. Sequencing used blood buffy coat. The receptor source for this set is a woman aged 18-70 years with a cervical HPV16 infection that either progressed to CIN3+ or cleared (not recorded which).

On this clone: The read is 3 residues too short to cover the CDR3 end, so that end is filled in from the germline J gene. The same CDR3 also results from other DNA sequences found in this sample. The chain carries TRBV30 and TRBJ1-6; perhaps TRBD1 as D (5 bases). CDR1 and CDR2 (germline): GTSNPN, SVGIG (reference sequence). The CDR3 spans 13 residues. Trimming stripped 5 bases from V and 5 bases from J, with 10 bases between. The sequenced part of the CDR3 DNA is TGTGCCTGGTCCCCCAGGGATAATTCACCC. This codes for CAWSPRDNSP. The full CDR3 is CAWSPRDNSPLHF.

As for this clone: Read data end 3 residues before the CDR3 end; the end is taken from the germline J gene. The V call is TRBV19, the J call TRBJ2-3, with TRBD1 as a possible D gene (5 bases). This CDR3 contains 16 residues. Looked up from germline, CDR1 is LNHDA and CDR2 is SQIVND (reference sequence). This CDR3 reads CASSTRTWGGNQPQYF. The CDR3 DNA, read in part, is TGTGCCAGTAGTACAAGGACATGGGGCGGCAATCAGCCG.

Remarks on this clone: The read ends 3 residues before the CDR3 terminus; that terminus is restored from the germline J gene. The gene calls are TRBV6-4 and TRBJ2-3; D is unclear. The ends were cut back, 0 bases at V and 0 bases at J, with 4 bases in the middle. This CDR3 is 14 amino acids long. Per germline, CDR1 MRHNA and CDR2 SNTAGT. CDR3 protein: CASSDSSSTDTQYF. Partial CDR3 DNA: TGTGCCAGCAGTGACTCGTCTAGCACAGATACG.

Concerning this clone: The observed sequence ends 3 residues before the CDR3 terminus, with the missing tail filled in from the germline J gene. V and J are TRBV19 and TRBJ2-1; TRBD2 is a possible D gene (5 bases). With 9 bases removed from V and 2 bases from J, the gap between germline ends came to 11 bases. This CDR3 is built from 13 residues. In germline, CDR1 is LNHDA, CDR2 SQIVND (reference sequence). The DNA read from the CDR3 is TGTGCCAGGCCGGGGAAGACCTACAATGAG. It is translated as CARPGKTYNE. The entire CDR3 is CARPGKTYNEQFF.

As regards this clone: The read halts 3 residues ahead of the CDR3 end, with the missing end drawn from the germline J gene. The rearrangement uses TRBV20-1 and TRBJ1-5; 9 bases map to TRBD1. V lost 5 bases, J lost 7 bases, and 6 bases stayed unmatched. The germline V gene has CDR1 DFQATT and CDR2 SNEGSKA (reference sequence). The CDR3 totals 13 residues. The CDR3 DNA, read in part, is TGCAGTGCTTCCGGGACAGGGATGCAGCCC. Translating it yields CSASGTGMQP. The entire CDR3 protein is CSASGTGMQPQHF.

Worth noting for this clone: The read ends 3 residues shy of where the CDR3 ends; the end is completed using the germline J gene. The J gene is TRBJ1-1, the V gene TRBV19; D call uncertain. CDR1 LNHDA and CDR2 SQIVND come from the germline V gene (reference sequence). The germline V and J ends were trimmed by 3 bases and 6 bases, with 5 bases remaining between them. The CDR3 sequence is 11 residues long. The CDR3 loop reads CASSMRAEAFF. CDR3 bases read: TGTGCCAGTAGTATGAGGGCTGAA.

Points on this clone: The read gets to within 3 residues of the CDR3 end, and the germline J gene fills in the rest. J is TRBJ1-5 and V is TRBV20-1, with a possible D match to TRBD1 (5 bases). Germline V gene data show CDR1 as DFQATT and CDR2 as SNEGSKA (reference sequence). Trimming shortened V by 1 base and J by 4 bases, and 11 bases separated the two germline ends. The CDR3 totals 14 residues. The sequenced part of the CDR3 DNA is TGCAGTGCTAGAGCTGGTACAGGAAATCAGCCC. This sequence encodes CSARAGTGNQP. The entire CDR3 protein reads CSARAGTGNQPQHF.

About this clone: From the germline J gene comes the end of the CDR3, since the read stops 3 residues before it. The chain uses TRBV19 and TRBJ2-3; D might be TRBD2 (6 bases). The CDR3 sequence is 15 residues long. Trimming shortened V by 7 bases and J by 5 bases, and 19 bases separated the two germline ends. From germline, CDR1 is LNHDA and CDR2 SQIVND (reference sequence). CDR3 DNA, as far as it was read: TGTGCCAGTACCCAGCTCCCTAGCGTCGGAGATACG. Translation: CASTQLPSVGDT. In full, the CDR3 reads CASTQLPSVGDTQYF.

The CDR3 bases that were read are TGTGCCAGCAGCCCTACGGGACTAGCGGGAAATGAG. It is translated as CASSPTGLAGNE. The entire CDR3 is CASSPTGLAGNEQFF. The gene calls are TRBV12-3 or TRBV12-4 and TRBJ2-1, with TRBD2 identical over 13 bases. With the read ending 3 residues before the CDR3 end, the germline J gene is used to fill in that end. The J segment lost 7 bases and the V segment lost 6 bases, leaving 6 bases of the junction unmatched. The CDR3 contains 15 residues.

As regards this clone: Read data end 3 residues before the CDR3 end; the end is taken from the germline J gene. The chain carries TRBV10-3 and TRBJ2-1; the match to TRBD1 covers 7 bases. CDR1 and CDR2 (germline): ENHRY, SYGVKD. Trimming at V came to 6 bases and at J to 5 bases, leaving 4 bases not matched to a gene. The CDR3 totals 13 residues. The CDR3: CAIRRTGDNEQFF. CDR3 DNA (partial): TGTGCCATCAGGCGGACAGGTGACAATGAG.

About this clone: The sequenced fragment ends 3 residues before the CDR3 boundary, so the rest is inferred from the germline J gene. The J gene is TRBJ2-7, the V gene TRBV7-9; maybe TRBD1 (6 bases). This CDR3 has 14 amino acids. V gave up 2 bases and J gave up 2 bases, with 10 bases separating them. CDR1 SEHNR and CDR2 FQNEAQ come from the germline V gene (reference sequence). This chain's CDR3 is CASSLLQGTYEQYF. The CDR3 DNA, read in part, is TGTGCCAGCAGCTTACTACAGGGTACCTACGAG.

On this clone: The read finishes 3 residues shy of the CDR3 end, and the germline J gene is used to complete it. The rearrangement joins TRBV7-8 to TRBJ1-2; possibly TRBD1 for D (5 bases). This CDR3 has 16 amino acids. CDR1 is SGHVS and CDR2 is FQNEAQ in the germline V gene. The CDR3 sequence is CASSSRGNPSTDTYTF. Incomplete CDR3 DNA: TGTGCCAGCAGCTCCCGGGGGAACCCCAGCACAGATACC.

As for this clone: The CDR3 end lies 3 residues beyond the end of the read and is filled in from the germline J gene. This chain connects TRBV19 to TRBJ1-2; TRBD1 matches at 8 bases. The trim removed 7 bases at V and 2 bases at J, leaving 9 bases unmatched. Germline loops: CDR1 LNHDA, CDR2 SQIVND (reference sequence). CDR3 length equals 15 residues. The DNA read from the CDR3 is TGTGCCAGTACGCCGCAGGGGGCAACAAACTATGGC. Its translation is CASTPQGATNYG. The entire CDR3 is CASTPQGATNYGYTF.

About this clone itself: The read falls 3 residues short of the CDR3 end, and the missing part is taken from the germline J gene. The chain couples TRBV2 to TRBJ1-1; D uncertain. The CDR3 runs 14 residues. Germline CDR1 and CDR2: SNHLY and FYNNEI. V was trimmed by 4 bases and J by 1 base, leaving 10 bases between them. CDR3 loop: CASSVGGQNTEAFF. Partial CDR3 DNA: TGTGCCAGCAGTGTGGGCGGGCAGAACACTGAA. Combining the CDR3 with reference TRBV2 and TRBJ1-1 gives the whole variable domain EPEVTQTPSHQVTQMGQEVILRCVPISNHLYFYWYRQILGQKVEFLVSFYNNEISEKSEIFDDQFSVERPDGSNFTLKIRSTKLEDSAMYFCASSVGGQNTEAFFGQGTRLTVV.

To note about this clone: The read halts 3 residues ahead of the CDR3 end, with the missing end drawn from the germline J gene. This rearrangement joins TRBV7-9 to TRBJ2-7; possible D gene TRBD2, 7 bases. The germline V and J ends were trimmed by 3 bases and 6 bases, with 12 bases remaining between them. CDR1 SEHNR and CDR2 FQNEAQ come from the germline V gene (reference sequence). The CDR3 loop spans 13 amino acids. Partial CDR3 DNA: TGTGCCAGCAGCTTTCCCGGGGGGCGCGAG. Residues: CASSFPGGRE. The whole CDR3 region reads CASSFPGGREQYF.

A word on this clone: The CDR3 is cut off 3 residues early in the read; its end comes from the germline J gene. The chain is built from TRBV11-1 and TRBJ2-2; D gene uncertain. Germline V lookup: CDR1 SGHAT, CDR2 FQDESV (reference sequence). V dropped 3 bases and J dropped 3 bases, with 5 bases sitting between them. CDR3 length equals 13 residues. The CDR3 DNA, read in part, is TGTGCCAGCAGCTTCGGGTACACCGGGGAG. Translating it yields CASSFGYTGE. The complete CDR3 sequence is CASSFGYTGELFF.

To note about this clone: Coverage ceases 3 residues before the CDR3 finishes, and the germline J gene fills in the end. This sequence joins TRBV7-9 and TRBJ1-1; possible D gene TRBD1, 5 bases. Germline V lookup: CDR1 SEHNR, CDR2 FQNEAQ (reference sequence). Trimming left V 8 bases short and J 7 bases short, with 17 bases between. The CDR3 contains 13 residues. The chain's CDR3 is CASRLYGGDEAFF. The sequenced CDR3 bases are TGTGCCAGCCGCCTTTACGGGGGGGATGAA.

Of note for this clone: With the read ending 3 residues before the CDR3 end, the germline J gene is used to fill in that end. The J gene is TRBJ2-7, the V gene TRBV11-2, with TRBD2 matching 9 bases. CDR1 and CDR2 from the germline V gene are SGHAT and FQNNGV. This CDR3 is 15 amino acids long. With 4 bases clipped from V and 5 bases from J, the junction kept 9 bases outside the gene matches. CDR3 DNA, as far as it was read: TGTGCCAGCAGCTCAGGACTAGCGAATAGGAACGAG. Encoded protein: CASSSGLANRNE. The entire CDR3 protein reads CASSSGLANRNEQYF.

On this clone itself: The CDR3 extends 3 residues past the end of the read, so its final part is completed from the germline J gene. The chain joins TRBV2 to TRBJ2-3; 10 nucleotides align to TRBD1. From germline, CDR1 is SNHLY and CDR2 FYNNEI. The CDR3 contains 15 residues. V shed 4 bases and J 5 bases; nucleotides not matched to a gene: 6. The CDR3 DNA, read in part, is TGTGCCAGCAGTGGCCGACAGGGGGCTTTAGATACG. Translation gives CASSGRQGALDT. The whole CDR3 protein reads CASSGRQGALDTQYF.

To note about this clone: Sequencing ends 3 residues short of the CDR3 end; the germline J gene provides the rest. The rearrangement links TRBV29-1 to TRBJ1-5, with 10 bases fitting TRBD1. The CDR3 loop spans 15 amino acids. CDR1 and CDR2 (germline): SQVTM, ANQGSEA. The CDR3: CSVGVQGQGKRPQHF. The covered CDR3 bases are TGCAGCGTTGGGGTCCAGGGACAGGGGAAGAGACCC.

Turning to this clone: The read terminates 3 residues before the CDR3 end, so the remaining end is supplied by the germline J gene. The chain has TRBV5-1 and TRBJ2-2; 9 bases are a match to TRBD1. The CDR3 totals 14 residues. Per the germline V gene, CDR1 is SGHRS and CDR2 is YFSETQ. The CDR3 region is CASSSQGAREPLFF. The part of the CDR3 DNA that was read is TGCGCCAGCAGCTCACAGGGGGCTCGGGAACCG.

About this clone itself: The read falls 3 residues short of the CDR3 end, and the missing part is taken from the germline J gene. V and J are TRBV29-1 and TRBJ2-2, with D maybe TRBD1 (5 bases). The CDR3 spans 13 residues. CDR1 and CDR2 (germline): SQVTM, ANQGSEA. The CDR3: CSVGTAGLEKLFF. The sequenced CDR3 bases are TGCAGCGTTGGTACGGCAGGGCTTGAAAAG.

Regarding this clone: The CDR3 end lies 3 residues beyond the end of the read and is filled in from the germline J gene. The J gene is TRBJ2-7, the V gene TRBV30; a weak D match, TRBD1 (6 bases). Germline V CDR1 and CDR2: GTSNPN, SVGIG (reference sequence). The CDR3 sequence is 14 residues long. With 2 bases removed from V and 5 bases from J, the gap between germline ends came to 16 bases. The sequenced CDR3 bases are TGTGCCTGGAGTTCCCCAGGGGCCTACAACGAG. It specifies CAWSSPGAYNE. In full, the CDR3 reads CAWSSPGAYNEQYF.

Concerning this clone: The read finishes 3 residues shy of the CDR3 end, and the germline J gene is used to complete it. The gene calls are TRBV18 and TRBJ1-2; the D gene is possibly TRBD1 (6 bases). The CDR3 is 15 amino acids. Looked up from germline, CDR1 is KGHSH and CDR2 is LQKENI. The sequenced CDR3 bases are TGTGCCAGCTCACCGAGCGGGGGGGCCGCCCATGAC. Encoded protein: CASSPSGGAAHD. The full-length CDR3 reads as CASSPSGGAAHDYTF. The whole variable domain, remainder taken from reference TRBV18 and TRBJ1-2, is NAGVMQNPRHLVRRRGQEARLRCSPMKGHSHVYWYRQLPEEGLKFMVYLQKENIIDESGMPKERFSAEFPKEGPSILRIQQVVRGDSAAYFCASSPSGGAAHDYTFGSGTRLTVV.

As to this clone: Coverage ceases 3 residues before the CDR3 finishes, and the germline J gene fills in the end. The chain carries TRBV20-1 and TRBJ1-5; 7 bases map to TRBD1. This CDR3 region has 16 residues. The germline gives CDR1 DFQATT, CDR2 SNEGSKA (reference sequence). J lost 3 bases, V lost 6 bases, and 14 bases had no gene match. The part of the CDR3 DNA that was read is TGCAGTGCCCGGAAGGATGGGACAGCCCTCAATCAGCCC. Its translation is CSARKDGTALNQP. From start to end, the CDR3 is CSARKDGTALNQPQHF.

The part of the CDR3 DNA that was read is TGTGCCAGCAGCCAAGGGCGCGAAGAAAAG. It codes for CASSQGREEK. Given in full, the CDR3 is CASSQGREEKLFF. The gene calls are TRBV16 and TRBJ2-2; D is uncertain. The sequence runs out 3 residues before the end of the CDR3; the remainder is reconstructed from the germline J gene. This CDR3 comprises 13 residues. Germline V gene sequence: CDR1 KGHSY, CDR2 FQNENV. The whole variable domain, remainder taken from reference TRBV16 and TRBJ2-2, is GEEVAQTPKHLVRGEGQKAKLYCAPIKGHSYVFWYQQVLKNEFKFLISFQNENVFDETGMPKERFSAKCLPNSPCSLEIQATKLEDSAVYFCASSQGREEKLFFGEGSRLTVL.

As to this clone: The read terminates 3 residues ahead of where the CDR3 ends, so the germline J gene completes it. The chain is built from TRBV5-1 and TRBJ2-1; 10 nucleotides line up with TRBD2. The germline V gene has CDR1 SGHRS and CDR2 YFSETQ. The CDR3 length is 15 residues. The V gene end was trimmed by 3 bases and the J gene end by 5 bases; junction bases not matched to a gene: 5. CDR3 bases read: TGCGCCAGCAGCTACCCTAGCGGGGGAAACAATGAG. Its protein is CASSYPSGGNNE. The whole CDR3 sequence is CASSYPSGGNNEQFF. The full variable domain, its missing parts supplied by reference TRBV5-1 and TRBJ2-1, is KAGVTQTPRYLIKTRGQQVTLSCSPISGHRSVSWYQQTPGQGLQFLFEYFSETQRNKGNFPGRFSGRQFSNSRSEMNVSTLELGDSALYLCASSYPSGGNNEQFFGPGTRLTVL.

For this clone: The sequenced fragment ends 3 residues before the CDR3 boundary, so the rest is inferred from the germline J gene. This sequence joins TRBV2 and TRBJ1-6; D may be TRBD1 (5 bases). CDR1 and CDR2 (germline): SNHLY, FYNNEI. The V end lost 9 bases, the J end lost 6 bases, and 15 bases lay between the germline ends. The CDR3 has 14 amino acids. The DNA read from the CDR3 is TGTGCCAGTGGGGCAGGGATCGGTAATTCACCC. Translated: CASGAGIGNSP. The complete CDR3 sequence is CASGAGIGNSPLHF.

Remarks on this clone: Read coverage stops 3 residues before the CDR3 terminus; the germline J gene supplies the remainder. The gene calls are TRBV7-9 and TRBJ1-2, with a possible D match to TRBD1 (5 bases). The CDR3 runs to 15 residues. CDR1 is SEHNR and CDR2 is FQNEAQ in the germline V gene (reference sequence). The chain's CDR3 is CASSLGDYSSYDYTF. The DNA read from the CDR3 is TGTGCCAGCAGCTTAGGGGACTACTCCTCCTACGAC.